This TCR beta chain was identified during a study of OX40 agonist ivuxolimab in advanced cancers. For the wider study: Ivuxolimab was an agonistic, fully human IgG2 monoclonal antibody directed against OX40 (CD134), a costimulatory receptor. The dose-escalation cohort was over 70% male with a mean age of approximately 60 years, ranging from roughly 23 to 85. Prior anti-PD-1, anti-PD-L1 or anti-CTLA-4 therapy was permitted, and roughly two fifths of dose-escalation patients had received checkpoint inhibitors. The paper describes the monotherapy dose-escalation part (N ≈ 51 patients) of the phase I trial of ivuxolimab. Intravenous ivuxolimab was administered to patients every 2 weeks at six dose levels: 0.01, 0.1, 0.3, 1.5, 3 and 10 mg/kg. Peripheral TCRbeta sequencing was intended to test whether TCR sequence diversity was altered and clonal T-cell expansion was caused by ivuxolimab. Three dose-escalation patients achieved partial responses, one with hepatocellular carcinoma and two with cutaneous melanoma. Of the roughly 52 dose-escalation patients, hepatocellular carcinoma was present in approximately 20, melanoma in around 15, renal cell carcinoma in 9 and head and neck cancer in 9. The paper as a whole reports these results and caveats: Low levels of normalized T-cell clonal expansion were also shown by some nonresponding patients. The antigen specificity of the peripheral T cells that underwent clonal expansion was not determined. Partial responders in the 0.1-3.0 mg/kg groups had among the lowest normalized peripheral clonal expansion, especially among CD8+ T cells. At doses of 0.1 to 3.0 mg/kg, clonal expansion of both CD4+ and CD8+ blood T cells was observed from baseline to week 6. After ivuxolimab, more expanded clones were found on average in CD8+ T cells than in CD4+ T cells.

From a lookup of the germline V gene (reference sequence), CDR1 and CDR2 are MNHEY and SMNVEV. There are 14 amino acids in the CDR3, from cysteine to phenylalanine inclusive. Kept here is only the CDR3 DNA, which spans 42 bases and is read in frame from base 1. V gives up 3 bases and J gives up 4 bases, and the segment between their germline ends measures 12 bases. The count of this clone is one. What this receptor recognizes is not known. Base quality data are lacking; no much larger clone is found one base away. Patients with a history of autoimmune disease or receiving systemic immunosuppression were excluded from the trial. Peripheral blood for TCR sequencing was drawn from every dose cohort at baseline, at cycle 4 day 1 and at cycle 7 day 1. Samples came from an open-label, multicenter, first-in-human phase I dose-escalation trial of ivuxolimab. Adults with locally advanced or metastatic head and neck squamous cell, hepatocellular, melanoma or renal cell carcinoma were enrolled in the trial. Before TCR sequencing, CD4+ and CD8+ T cells were separately sorted from peripheral blood.

Genomic DNA was extracted from sorted cells for sequencing of the TCRbeta CDR3 region. TCRbeta CDR3 regions were sequenced using the immunoSEQ Assay. Imported from immuneACCESS, the table was reduced by TCRdb to in-frame sequences with V and J called. These copies leave out some clones; in studies compared against another copy, an unresolved V gene accounts for under half, and the cause of the remainder is not known. Here the sample has more than 65,000 clones; roughly 90% occur a single time. About 9.4% of the sample is in the top ten clones. The TCR comes from an adult with an advanced solid tumor such as melanoma, head and neck, liver or kidney cancer. This material consisted of CD4+ or CD8+ T cells sorted from blood, taken in a trial of the OX40 agonist ivuxolimab. The V gene is TRBV27 and the J gene is TRBJ1-1, with no confident D gene call. The bases are TGTGCCAGCAGTTTGGGGATCGCGGGCACTGAAGCTTTCTTT. Translated, this gives CASSLGIAGTEAFF.